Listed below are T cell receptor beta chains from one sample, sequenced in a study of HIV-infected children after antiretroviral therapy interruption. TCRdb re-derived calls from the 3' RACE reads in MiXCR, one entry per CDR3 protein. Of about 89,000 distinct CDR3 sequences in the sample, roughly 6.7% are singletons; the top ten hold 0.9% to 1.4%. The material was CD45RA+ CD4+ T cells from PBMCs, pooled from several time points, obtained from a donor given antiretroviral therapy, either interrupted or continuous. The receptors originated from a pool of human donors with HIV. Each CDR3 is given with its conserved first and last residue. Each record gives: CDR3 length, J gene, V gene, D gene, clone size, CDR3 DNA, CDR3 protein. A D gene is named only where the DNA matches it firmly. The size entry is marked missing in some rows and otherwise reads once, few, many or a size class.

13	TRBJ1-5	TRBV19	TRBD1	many	TGTGCCAGTAGCTTTACAGGGGCTCAGCCCCAGCATTTT	CASSFTGAQPQHF
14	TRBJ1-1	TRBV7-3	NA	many	TGTGCCAGCAGCTTGCTGGGGTCAAACACTGAAGCTTTCTTT	CASSLLGSNTEAFF
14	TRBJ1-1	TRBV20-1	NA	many	TGCAGTGCTATCTCGGCAGGGATGAACACTGAAGCTTTCTTT	CSAISAGMNTEAFF
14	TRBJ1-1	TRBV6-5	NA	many	TGTGCCAGCAGTTCCCTATCCGGGAACACTGAAGCTTTCTTT	CASSSLSGNTEAFF
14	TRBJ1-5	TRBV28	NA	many	TGTGCCAGTGAGCAGGGGCCTAGCAATCAGCCCCAGCATTTT	CASEQGPSNQPQHF
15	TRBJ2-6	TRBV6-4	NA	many	TGTGCCAGCAGTCCGTACAGGGATGGAGCCAACGTCCTGACTTTC	CASSPYRDGANVLTF
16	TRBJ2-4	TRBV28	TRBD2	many	TGTGCCAGCAGTCCGACCGGGACAGCGGGGGGTAACATTCAGTACTTC	CASSPTGTAGGNIQYF
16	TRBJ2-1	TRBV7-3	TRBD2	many	TGTGCCAGCAGCCCTATGTCAGCGGGGGTGAATAATGAGCAGTTCTTC	CASSPMSAGVNNEQFF
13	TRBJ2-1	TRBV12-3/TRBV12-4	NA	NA	TGTGCCAGCACTGGGGTTTCCTACAATGAGCAGTTCTTC	CASTGVSYNEQFF
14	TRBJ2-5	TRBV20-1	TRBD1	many	TGCAGTGAATTGGCAGGGGGCGGTCGAGAGACCCAGTACTTC	CSELAGGGRETQYF
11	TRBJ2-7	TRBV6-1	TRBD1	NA	TGTGCCAGCAGTCCGGACAGGGTCGTGTACTTC	CASSPDRVVYF
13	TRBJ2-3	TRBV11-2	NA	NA	TGTGCCAGCAGCTTACGGAACACAGATACGCAGTATTTT	CASSLRNTDTQYF
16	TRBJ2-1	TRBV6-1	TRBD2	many	TGTGCCAGCAGTGAAGTAGGAGCGGGGGGCGGCAATGAGCAGTTCTTC	CASSEVGAGGGNEQFF
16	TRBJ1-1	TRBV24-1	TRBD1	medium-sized	TGTGCCACCAGGAGCCCTCCGGGACAGTTGAACACTGAAGCTTTCTTT	CATRSPPGQLNTEAFF
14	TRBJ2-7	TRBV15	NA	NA	TGTGCCACCAGCAGCACCGGGAACTCCTACGAGCAGTACTTC	CATSSTGNSYEQYF
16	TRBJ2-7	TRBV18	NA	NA	TGTGCCAGCTCACCATTCAATGCGGCTCTCAGTTACGAGCAGTACTTC	CASSPFNAALSYEQYF
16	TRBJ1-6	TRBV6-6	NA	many	TGTGCCAGCAGTGCCCGGACGAGCTCCTATAATTCACCCCTCCACTTT	CASSARTSSYNSPLHF
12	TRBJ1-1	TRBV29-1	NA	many	TGCAGCCCGACCCGCATGAACACTGAAGCTTTCTTT	CSPTRMNTEAFF
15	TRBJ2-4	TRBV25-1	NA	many	TGTGCCAGCAGTGATAAGGGGCTCGTCAAAAACATTCAGTACTTC	CASSDKGLVKNIQYF
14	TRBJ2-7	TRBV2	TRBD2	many	TGTGCCAGCAGTGTCCCTAGCGGGAATTACGAGCAGTACTTC	CASSVPSGNYEQYF
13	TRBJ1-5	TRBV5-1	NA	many	TGCGCCAGCAGCTCGGACGGGAATCAGCCCCAGCATTTT	CASSSDGNQPQHF
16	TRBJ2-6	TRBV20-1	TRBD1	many	TGCAGTGCTAGGGGACAGGGGGCTGATGGGGCCAACGTCCTGACTTTC	CSARGQGADGANVLTF
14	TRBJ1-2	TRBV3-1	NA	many	TGTGCCAGCAGCCACCTAGGGGACGGCGGTGGCTACACCTTC	CASSHLGDGGGYTF